This T cell receptor beta chain was retrieved from a study of blood T cell repertoires in COVID-19. Study-level information: Acute and convalescent COVID-19 specimens originated in the United States, Italy and Spain. Sources were T cells, B-cell-depleted T cells, or PBMCs; the material itself was cDNA or gDNA.

Germline V gene data show CDR1 as SGHRS and CDR2 as YFSETQ. The CDR3 has 14 residues. The V and J ends lost 3 bases and 2 bases respectively, with 10 bases between them. In the original analysis: It was from reference gene primer amplification that nucleated cell counts were estimated. Assay: immunoSEQ multiplex PCR; the TCRdb copy retains only in-frame clones and omits some. That table gives V, J and clone size, and the DNA gave D and trimming. In the table there are over 300,000 clones, almost 90% of which are singletons. The receptor's source is a young man with active or convalescent COVID-19. This sequence joins TRBV5-1 and TRBJ2-3, with unresolved D. The specimen sequenced was peripheral blood. CDR3 bases: TGCGCCAGCAGCTCTCGACGGGTCACAGATACGCAGTATTTT. As protein: CASSSRRVTDTQYF.